Listed below are T cell receptor beta chains from one sample, sequenced in a study of post-analysis software for immune sequencing data. From the PCR reads, TCRdb called clonotypes with MiXCR, one entry per CDR3 protein. Among 650,000 to 850,000 distinct CDR3 sequences listed, around 46% were seen once. The sequenced sample was blood. The receptors were gathered from a girl aged 10 to 17 with multiple sclerosis. The CDR3 runs from the conserved cysteine through the conserved F or W. Fields, in order: J gene, CDR3 length, V gene, CDR3 protein.

j_gene: TRBJ2-1; len: 19; v_gene: TRBV4-3; CDR3aa: CASSLLGLAGVVSYNEQFF
j_gene: TRBJ2-3; len: 16; v_gene: TRBV4-3; CDR3aa: CASSQGTSGSTDTQYF
j_gene: TRBJ2-6; len: 19; v_gene: TRBV7-9; CDR3aa: CASSAREALLSSGANVLTF
j_gene: TRBJ2-1; len: 14; v_gene: TRBV29-1; CDR3aa: CSVDGLGGGNEQFF
j_gene: TRBJ2-2; len: 20; v_gene: TRBV24-1; CDR3aa: CATSDSPGQGNTFNTGELFF
j_gene: TRBJ2-7; len: 18; v_gene: TRBV21-1; CDR3aa: CASSKVPQRDSGVGKQYF
j_gene: TRBJ2-7; len: 14; v_gene: TRBV12-3/TRBV12-4; CDR3aa: CASSFQDTSYEQYF
j_gene: TRBJ1-4; len: 15; v_gene: TRBV20-1; CDR3aa: CSARAGVRMDEKLFF
j_gene: TRBJ2-1; len: 11; v_gene: TRBV24-1; CDR3aa: CATTRGNEQFF
j_gene: TRBJ1-2; len: 17; v_gene: TRBV27; CDR3aa: CASSSQSPGQKNYGYTF
j_gene: TRBJ1-2; len: 15; v_gene: TRBV28; CDR3aa: CASRQVTGENYGYTF
j_gene: TRBJ1-2; len: 15; v_gene: TRBV4-2; CDR3aa: CASSSRTSGGYGYTF
j_gene: TRBJ2-1; len: 16; v_gene: TRBV20-1; CDR3aa: CSADEIAGPNYNEQFF
j_gene: TRBJ2-1; len: 19; v_gene: TRBV13; CDR3aa: CASSPSLAGVPSSYNEQFF
j_gene: TRBJ2-3; len: 16; v_gene: TRBV11-2; CDR3aa: CASSLLGTDPRGTQYF
j_gene: TRBJ2-1; len: 19; v_gene: TRBV20-1; CDR3aa: CSAREGRTGLAGNYNEQFF
j_gene: TRBJ2-7; len: 13; v_gene: TRBV12-3/TRBV12-4; CDR3aa: CASRYGLYYEQYF
j_gene: TRBJ2-7; len: 18; v_gene: TRBV25-1; CDR3aa: CASSAEPLLAGGRDEQYF
j_gene: TRBJ2-7; len: 16; v_gene: TRBV6-5; CDR3aa: CASSRAGTSIPYEQYF
j_gene: TRBJ2-1; len: 13; v_gene: TRBV24-1; CDR3aa: CATSDPPGREQFF
j_gene: TRBJ2-7; len: 15; v_gene: TRBV20-1; CDR3aa: CSARRTSGFSNEQYF
j_gene: TRBJ1-2; len: 15; v_gene: TRBV7-2; CDR3aa: CASSLQSGQDYGYTF
j_gene: TRBJ1-1; len: 13; v_gene: TRBV12-3/TRBV12-4; CDR3aa: CASSTGGGSEAFF
j_gene: TRBJ1-1; len: 14; v_gene: TRBV9; CDR3aa: CASSVGHTNTEAFF
j_gene: TRBJ1-2; len: 16; v_gene: TRBV9; CDR3aa: CASSVSGAGLNYGYTF
j_gene: TRBJ1-1; len: 15; v_gene: TRBV29-1; CDR3aa: CSVVTGGAGNTEAFF
j_gene: TRBJ2-3; len: 15; v_gene: TRBV6-2/TRBV6-3; CDR3aa: CASSSRQGDTDTQYF
j_gene: NA; len: 13; v_gene: TRBV2; CDR3aa: CASSVGVAYEQYF
j_gene: TRBJ2-1; len: 16; v_gene: TRBV7-8; CDR3aa: CASSPSGTTLDNEQFF
j_gene: TRBJ2-7; len: 15; v_gene: TRBV20-1; CDR3aa: CSARATAMVHYEQYF
j_gene: TRBJ2-1; len: 15; v_gene: TRBV4-2; CDR3aa: CASSQDPGLADEQFF
j_gene: TRBJ2-7; len: 14; v_gene: TRBV7-2; CDR3aa: CASSWAWGAQEQYF
j_gene: TRBJ2-1; len: 16; v_gene: TRBV20-1; CDR3aa: CSARRSGSGAYNEQFF
j_gene: TRBJ2-3; len: 18; v_gene: TRBV6-5; CDR3aa: CASSYPPSGTLGTDTQYF
j_gene: TRBJ2-1; len: 18; v_gene: TRBV20-1; CDR3aa: CSARGGRRWRASYNEQFF
j_gene: TRBJ2-7; len: 13; v_gene: TRBV7-3; CDR3aa: CASSLGLSTEQYF
j_gene: TRBJ2-7; len: 15; v_gene: TRBV12-3/TRBV12-4; CDR3aa: CASSLTGGGSYEQYF
j_gene: TRBJ2-1; len: 17; v_gene: TRBV3-1; CDR3aa: CASSHQKGRDVGNEQFF
j_gene: TRBJ2-3; len: 14; v_gene: TRBV7-8; CDR3aa: CASSRGQYEDTQYF
j_gene: TRBJ2-3; len: 18; v_gene: TRBV25-1; CDR3aa: CASSESRLAGGGTDTQYF
j_gene: TRBJ1-1; len: 11; v_gene: TRBV24-1; CDR3aa: CATSDLGEAFF
j_gene: TRBJ2-1; len: 14; v_gene: TRBV29-1; CDR3aa: CSVKRSGANFEQFF
j_gene: TRBJ1-1; len: 17; v_gene: TRBV9; CDR3aa: CASSSGGTSYLNTEAFF
j_gene: TRBJ2-6; len: 16; v_gene: TRBV4-3; CDR3aa: CASSQDVSSGANVLTF
j_gene: TRBJ2-1; len: 19; v_gene: TRBV7-2; CDR3aa: CATALIGLAGEEPYNEQFF
j_gene: TRBJ2-7; len: 14; v_gene: TRBV5-1; CDR3aa: CASSPSGWGDEQYF
j_gene: TRBJ2-1; len: 16; v_gene: TRBV7-6; CDR3aa: CASSLVGGGPKNEQFF
j_gene: TRBJ2-3; len: 14; v_gene: TRBV29-1; CDR3aa: CRAAAGVNTDTQYF
j_gene: TRBJ2-3; len: 15; v_gene: TRBV12-3/TRBV12-4; CDR3aa: CASSSGTSGRYTQYF
j_gene: TRBJ2-5; len: 15; v_gene: TRBV24-1; CDR3aa: CATSGWDRGRETQYF
j_gene: TRBJ2-5; len: 15; v_gene: TRBV12-3/TRBV12-4; CDR3aa: CASSVTSGRIETQYF
j_gene: TRBJ2-1; len: 16; v_gene: TRBV4-2; CDR3aa: CASSQGSGGKGNEQFF
j_gene: TRBJ2-1; len: 12; v_gene: TRBV28; CDR3aa: CASSPLPPEQFF
j_gene: TRBJ2-4; len: 13; v_gene: TRBV20-1; CDR3aa: CSAPVAAKNIQYF
j_gene: TRBJ2-5; len: 14; v_gene: TRBV28; CDR3aa: CASSSEVTVRTQYF
j_gene: TRBJ2-3; len: 15; v_gene: TRBV5-1; CDR3aa: CASSLGTAKEDTQYF
j_gene: TRBJ1-6; len: 13; v_gene: TRBV30; CDR3aa: CAWSGQGNSPLHF
j_gene: TRBJ2-5; len: 16; v_gene: TRBV11-1; CDR3aa: CASSSYTRDNQETQYF
j_gene: TRBJ2-3; len: 17; v_gene: TRBV24-1; CDR3aa: CATSDPLSAGGGDTQYF